The entry that follows covers one TCR beta chain sequence. What it recognizes is unknown. Individual cDNA molecules carried attached unique molecular identifiers. TCRdb reprocessed the 5' RACE reads with MiXCR, giving one entry per CDR3 protein. The sample shows 90,000 to 130,000 distinct CDR3 sequences, about an eighth of them seen only once. This entry belongs to a study of early T cells in non-severe SARS-CoV-2 infection. Study as a whole: Unpaired chains resulted from sequencing bulk RNA of unsorted whole blood. Overall study findings and caveats: CD4 and private specificities were missed by VDJdb matching, which favored anti-spike CD8 responses.

V dropped 1 base and J dropped 5; count of bases not matched to a gene: 14. The germline V gene has CDR1 SGHDT and CDR2 YYEEEE. The CDR3 is made up of 17 amino acids. This receptor was identified in an adult who was a healthcare worker with PCR-confirmed SARS-CoV-2 infection or an uninfected control (not recorded which). The chain carries TRBV5-6 and TRBJ2-5, with 7 nucleotides matching TRBD1. The sequencing input was whole blood. The CDR3 loop is CASSLTLQGVEWETQYF. DNA of the CDR3: TGTGCCAGCAGCTTGACCCTTCAGGGGGTGGAGTGGGAGACCCAGTACTTC.